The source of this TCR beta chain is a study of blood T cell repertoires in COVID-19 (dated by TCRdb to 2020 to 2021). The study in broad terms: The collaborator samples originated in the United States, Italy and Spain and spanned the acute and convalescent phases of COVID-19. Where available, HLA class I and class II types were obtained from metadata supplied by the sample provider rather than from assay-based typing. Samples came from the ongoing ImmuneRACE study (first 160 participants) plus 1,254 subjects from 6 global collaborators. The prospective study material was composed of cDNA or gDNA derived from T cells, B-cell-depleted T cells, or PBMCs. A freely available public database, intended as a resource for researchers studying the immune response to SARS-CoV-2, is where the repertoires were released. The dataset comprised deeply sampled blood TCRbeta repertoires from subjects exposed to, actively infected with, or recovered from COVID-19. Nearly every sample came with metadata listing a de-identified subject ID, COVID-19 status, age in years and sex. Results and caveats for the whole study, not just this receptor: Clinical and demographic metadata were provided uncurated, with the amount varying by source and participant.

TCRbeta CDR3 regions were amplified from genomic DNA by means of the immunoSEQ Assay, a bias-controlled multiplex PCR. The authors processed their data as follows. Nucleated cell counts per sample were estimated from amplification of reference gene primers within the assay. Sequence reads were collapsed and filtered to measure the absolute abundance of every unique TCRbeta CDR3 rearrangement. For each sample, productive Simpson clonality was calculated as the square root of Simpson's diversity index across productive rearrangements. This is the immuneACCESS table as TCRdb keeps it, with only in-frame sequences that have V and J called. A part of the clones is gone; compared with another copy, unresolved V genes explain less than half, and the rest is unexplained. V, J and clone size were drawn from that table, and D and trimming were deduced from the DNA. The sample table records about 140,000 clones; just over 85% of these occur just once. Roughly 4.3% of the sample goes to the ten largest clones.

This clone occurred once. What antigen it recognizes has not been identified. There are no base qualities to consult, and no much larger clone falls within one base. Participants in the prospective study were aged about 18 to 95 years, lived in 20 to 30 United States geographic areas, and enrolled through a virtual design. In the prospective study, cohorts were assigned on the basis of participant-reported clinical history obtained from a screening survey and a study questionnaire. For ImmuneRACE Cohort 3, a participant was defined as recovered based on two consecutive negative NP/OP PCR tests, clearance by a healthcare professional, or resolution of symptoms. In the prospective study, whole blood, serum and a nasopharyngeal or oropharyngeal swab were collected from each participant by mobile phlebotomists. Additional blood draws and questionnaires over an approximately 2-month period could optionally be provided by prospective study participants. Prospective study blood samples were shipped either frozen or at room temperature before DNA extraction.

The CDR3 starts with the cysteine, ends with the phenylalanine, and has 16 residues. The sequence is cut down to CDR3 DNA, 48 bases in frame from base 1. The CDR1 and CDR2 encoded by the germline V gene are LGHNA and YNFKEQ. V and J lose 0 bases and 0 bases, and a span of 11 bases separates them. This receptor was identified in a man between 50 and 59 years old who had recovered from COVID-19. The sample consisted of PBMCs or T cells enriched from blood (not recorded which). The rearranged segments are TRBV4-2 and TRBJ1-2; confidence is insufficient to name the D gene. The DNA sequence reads TGTGCCAGCAGCCAAGAAGTCAGACAAACTAACTATGGCTACACCTTC. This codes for CASSQEVRQTNYGYTF.